This T cell receptor beta chain was captured by sequencing in a study of cytomegalovirus exposure and HLA in healthy donors. Study conclusions and caveats: More clonal expansion characterized HLA-associated TCR beta chains than equally common others in a later analysis.

This clone was counted a few times. Its antigen is currently unknown. CDR3 length: 13 amino acids. Trimming removed 5 bases from V and 0 bases from J, with 7 bases in between. Germline V CDR1 and CDR2: SGHTA, FQGNSA. 13 Jbeta primers and 60 Vbeta primers were used for the PCR. Profiled with immunoSEQ multiplex PCR; TCRdb holds only in-frame clones, not every one. The sample lists fewer than 250,000 clones; about 84% were seen once. The source material was PBMCs. V gene TRBV7-2 combines with J gene TRBJ1-1; unclear D gene. This TCR came from a human donor in good health. The CDR3 reads CASSQQMNTEAFF. The CDR3 region has the DNA TGTGCCAGCAGCCAACAAATGAACACTGAAGCTTTCTTT.